This T cell receptor (beta chain) was captured by sequencing in a study of T-cell reconstitution after alpha-beta-depleted transplantation in children. Library preparation (for TCRbeta) was performed with unique molecular identifiers. Using its own MiXCR run on the PCR reads, TCRdb lists one record per CDR3 protein. The sample lists a few hundred thousand distinct CDR3 sequences; nearly 10% were seen once. Source: PBMCs from the stem cell graft donor, taken from the stem cell graft. The TCR comes from a human donor who donated a stem cell graft to a child with SCID.

The CDR3 loop is CSVPDRIGETQYF. The CDR3 coding sequence is TGCAGTGTTCCCGACAGGATCGGGGAGACCCAGTACTTC. This chain links TRBV20-1 with TRBJ2-5; D possibly corresponds to TRBD1 (6 bases). The CDR3 is made up of 13 amino acids. The germline V gene has CDR1 DFQATT and CDR2 SNEGSKA (reference sequence). V was trimmed by 7 bases and J by 5 bases, leaving 17 bases between them.